The sequence of this T cell receptor (beta chain) was determined in a study of shared clonotypes between healthy human individuals. About the study: Samples came from a couple of female and a few male donors aged 18 to 49. Overall study findings and caveats: Researchers found naive subsets generally carried larger estimated richness than memory subsets.

Note on this clone: The target antigen is unknown.

Division of CD4+ cells produced a CD45RA+ naive subset and a CD45RA-negative memory subset. CDR1 and CDR2 (germline): LGHNA, YSLEER. This CDR3 spans 15 amino acids. After removal of 5 bases from V and 4 bases from J, the junction contained 7 bases not matched to a gene. In the authors' methods: Filtering of immunoSEQ junctional sequences could not match full-length read filtering. Clones were read by immunoSEQ multiplex PCR, and TCRdb kept only the in-frame ones, dropping some. The DNA gave D and trimming, while V, J and clone size come from that table. The table includes about 1.5 million clones, approximately 98% detected once.

The TCR originated in a young man in good health. Sequenced: naive CD4+ T cells sorted from blood. Noted subset: CD45RA+ positively selected. The chain carries TRBV4-3 and TRBJ2-1, with TRBD1 matching 8 bases. CDR3 in amino acids: CASSTRTGNYNEQFF. CDR3 in DNA: TGCGCCAGCAGCACCCGGACAGGGAATTACAATGAGCAGTTCTTC.